These T cell receptor beta chains were read from a single sample in a study of blood T cell repertoires in COVID-19. Clones were read by immunoSEQ multiplex PCR, and TCRdb kept only the in-frame ones, dropping some. Of 60,000 to 70,000 clones listed, over 75% were seen once; the top ten hold roughly 40%. The specimen sequenced was peripheral blood. All receptors derive from a woman aged 55-69 years with COVID-19, enrolled during active disease. Both conserved end residues are part of each CDR3.

V: TRBV7-9
length: 13
J: TRBJ2-1
CDR3: CASSADRDNEQFF

V: TRBV4-1
length: 14
J: TRBJ2-1
CDR3: CASSQANLYNEQFF

V: TRBV6-5
length: 15
J: TRBJ2-7
CDR3: CASSRGLAGAYEQYF

V: TRBV11-3
length: 17
J: TRBJ2-3
CDR3: CASSSHRSAGVTDTQYF

V: TRBV5-1
length: 16
J: TRBJ1-2
CDR3: CASSGAGVDRNYGYTF

V: TRBV7-8
length: 14
J: TRBJ2-7
CDR3: CASSGGGRAYEQYF

V: TRBV7-2
length: 14
J: TRBJ2-1
CDR3: CASTKGHRAGEQFF

V: TRBV5-1
length: 15
J: TRBJ1-1
CDR3: CASSLLRVPVTEAFF

V: TRBV21-1
length: 15
J: TRBJ2-7
CDR3: CASSAGTSGNYEQYF

V: TRBV5-6
length: 18
J: TRBJ2-1
CDR3: CASSQTGGDPVSYNEQFF

V: TRBV3-1/TRBV3-2
length: 16
J: TRBJ2-2
CDR3: CASSLRRARGTGELFF

V: TRBV30
length: 11
J: TRBJ2-1
CDR3: CAWSAADEQFF

V: TRBV21-1
length: 21
J: TRBJ2-7
CDR3: CASSKAGPGPTNPGDSYEQYF

V: TRBV13
length: 15
J: TRBJ2-5
CDR3: CASSLGAGGPGTQYF

V: TRBV10-2
length: 18
J: TRBJ2-1
CDR3: CVSSGSSGGPSSYNEQFF

V: TRBV4-3
length: 16
J: TRBJ2-7
CDR3: CASSQDSASGSYEQYF

V: TRBV3-1/TRBV3-2
length: 14
J: TRBJ1-2
CDR3: CASSQEGQGFGYTF

V: TRBV5-6
length: 15
J: TRBJ2-1
CDR3: CASSFGRSPYNEQFF

V: TRBV5-6
length: 13
J: TRBJ1-2
CDR3: CASRKDRAHGYTF

V: TRBV6-1
length: 15
J: TRBJ2-7
CDR3: CASSEWVGGGYEQYF

V: TRBV10-3
length: 17
J: TRBJ2-1
CDR3: CAISDPGLAGGVVEQFF

V: TRBV6-1
length: 15
J: TRBJ2-3
CDR3: CASSEPGHGTDTQYF

V: TRBV18
length: 11
J: TRBJ2-7
CDR3: CASEREDEQYF

V: TRBV27
length: 15
J: TRBJ2-1
CDR3: CASSLGGSSYNEQFF

V: TRBV9
length: 16
J: TRBJ2-3
CDR3: CASSTAPGQSTDTQYF

V: TRBV2
length: 15
J: TRBJ2-1
CDR3: CASITGRNPAIEQFF

V: TRBV4-3
length: 16
J: TRBJ2-3
CDR3: CASSQGWTGGTDTQYF

V: TRBV27
length: 13
J: TRBJ1-2
CDR3: CASGTTGVPGYTF

V: TRBV7-9
length: 14
J: TRBJ2-7
CDR3: CASSPFQATYEQYF

V: TRBV27
length: 12
J: TRBJ2-7
CDR3: CASSASLPEQYF

V: TRBV7-2
length: 14
J: TRBJ2-3
CDR3: CASSLETPPDTQYF

V: TRBV15
length: 16
J: TRBJ2-1
CDR3: CATSRDATGNYNEQFF

V: TRBV11-2
length: 12
J: TRBJ1-5
CDR3: CASRNGNQPQHF

V: TRBV4-3
length: 14
J: TRBJ2-5
CDR3: CASSQDVAQETQYF

V: TRBV5-4
length: 13
J: TRBJ1-6
CDR3: CASSLTGNSPLHF

V: TRBV6-5
length: 15
J: TRBJ1-4
CDR3: CASSSRAPRGEKLFF

V: TRBV5-4
length: 13
J: TRBJ1-1
CDR3: CASSIDTNTEAFF

V: TRBV4-1
length: 16
J: TRBJ1-3
CDR3: CASSQAPVVAGNTIYF

V: TRBV5-1
length: 15
J: TRBJ1-5
CDR3: CASSLDGQSNQPQHF

V: TRBV6-2/TRBV6-3
length: 14
J: TRBJ1-5
CDR3: CASSSVDSNQPQHF

V: TRBV28
length: 13
J: TRBJ2-2
CDR3: CASVAGNTGELFF

V: TRBV19
length: 17
J: TRBJ1-5
CDR3: CASSIDHRGFRNQPQHF

V: TRBV19
length: 16
J: TRBJ2-4
CDR3: CASRGGGSLAKNIQYF

V: TRBV30
length: 15
J: TRBJ1-3
CDR3: CAWSAEKGIENTIYF

V: TRBV3-1/TRBV3-2
length: 14
J: TRBJ2-1
CDR3: CASSLKPLSNEQFF

V: TRBV7-2
length: 18
J: TRBJ2-7
CDR3: CASRVPPGLAGGLYEQYF